Listed below are T cell receptor beta chains from one sample, sequenced in a study of beta chain features in type 1 diabetes. Method: immunoSEQ multiplex PCR; TCRdb's copy keeps in-frame clones and lacks some. This table has around 160,000 clones, under 60% appearing once. Sequencing was carried out using Tregs from blood. These receptor sequences come from a man younger than 30 in good health. CDR3s include the opening cysteine and the closing phenylalanine or tryptophan. The order of the fields is V gene, D gene, J gene, clone size, CDR3 protein, CDR3 DNA. D genes are given only for firm matches. Clone size is shown for a subset of rows, as once, few, many or a class of expanded clone.

V: TRBV10-3; D: TRBD2; J: TRBJ2-3; size: -; CDR3: CAISEPLAGEADTQYF; DNA: TGTGCCATCAGTGAACCACTAGCGGGAGAGGCAGATACGCAGTATTTT
V: TRBV6-1; D: TRBD2; J: TRBJ2-5; size: few; CDR3: CASSSRGRVETQYF; DNA: TGTGCCAGCTCCTCCCGCGGGAGGGTAGAGACCCAGTACTTC
V: TRBV19; D: TRBD2; J: TRBJ2-1; size: -; CDR3: CASTPPGASGRNEQFF; DNA: TGTGCCAGCACTCCTCCGGGGGCTAGCGGGAGAAATGAGCAGTTCTTC
V: TRBV5-1; D: TRBD1; J: TRBJ2-7; size: -; CDR3: CASVDPGGYEQYF; DNA: TGCGCCAGCGTCGACCCAGGGGGCTACGAGCAGTACTTC
V: TRBV18; D: -; J: TRBJ1-2; size: -; CDR3: CASSRAETNYGYTF; DNA: TGTGCCAGCTCACGGGCAGAAACTAACTATGGCTACACCTTC
V: TRBV7-3; D: -; J: TRBJ1-1; size: -; CDR3: CASSLLAGMNTEAFF; DNA: TGTGCCAGCAGCTTACTGGCAGGGATGAACACTGAAGCTTTCTTT
V: TRBV6-5; D: -; J: TRBJ1-1; size: -; CDR3: CASSRAPWNTEAFF; DNA: TGTGCCAGCAGCAGGGCCCCCTGGAACACTGAAGCTTTCTTT
V: TRBV30; D: -; J: TRBJ2-4; size: -; CDR3: CAWSFGEESKNIQYF; DNA: TGTGCCTGGAGTTTCGGTGAGGAATCCAAAAACATTCAGTACTTC
V: TRBV25-1; D: -; J: TRBJ1-2; size: few; CDR3: CASSEGRLQGYTF; DNA: TGTGCCAGCAGTGAAGGCAGGCTCCAAGGCTACACCTTC
V: TRBV10-3; D: TRBD2; J: TRBJ2-7; size: -; CDR3: CAISRTSGSFWHEQYF; DNA: TGTGCCATCAGTAGGACTAGCGGGAGCTTCTGGCACGAGCAGTACTTC
V: TRBV28; D: -; J: TRBJ2-5; size: -; CDR3: CASSYKLAGTQYF; DNA: TGTGCCAGCAGTTATAAACTAGCTGGGACCCAGTACTTC
V: TRBV7-2; D: -; J: TRBJ1-3; size: -; CDR3: CASRPRGRGGNTIYF; DNA: TGTGCCAGCAGACCCAGGGGAAGAGGAGGAAACACCATATATTTT
V: TRBV5-1; D: TRBD2; J: TRBJ2-3; size: -; CDR3: CASTPGLATDTQYF; DNA: TGCGCCAGCACGCCGGGACTAGCCACAGATACGCAGTATTTT
V: TRBV29-1; D: TRBD2; J: TRBJ2-5; size: -; CDR3: CSGGLAGGGETQYF; DNA: TGCAGCGGTGGACTAGCGGGAGGGGGGGAGACCCAGTACTTC
V: TRBV28; D: -; J: TRBJ2-7; size: -; CDR3: CASSFPATGSYEQYF; DNA: TGTGCCAGCAGTTTTCCAGCTACAGGGTCCTACGAGCAGTACTTC
V: TRBV5-1; D: -; J: TRBJ2-3; size: -; CDR3: CASSLGQDLRTDTQYF; DNA: TGCGCCAGCAGCTTGGGGCAGGATCTACGCACAGATACGCAGTATTTT
V: TRBV29-1; D: TRBD1; J: TRBJ2-7; size: few; CDR3: CSVGRNRGHEQYF; DNA: TGCAGCGTTGGTAGGAACAGGGGCCACGAGCAGTACTTC
V: TRBV28; D: -; J: TRBJ2-7; size: few; CDR3: CASTQSAPYEQYF; DNA: TGTGCCAGCACCCAAAGTGCGCCCTACGAGCAGTACTTC
V: TRBV10-2; D: -; J: TRBJ1-1; size: -; CDR3: CASSESRETEAFF; DNA: TGCGCCAGCAGTGAGTCCAGGGAAACTGAAGCTTTCTTT
V: TRBV18; D: -; J: TRBJ1-1; size: few; CDR3: CASSRANTEAFF; DNA: TGTGCCAGCTCACGAGCGAACACTGAAGCTTTCTTT
V: TRBV28; D: -; J: TRBJ2-7; size: few; CDR3: CASRPKLRGGTYEQYF; DNA: TGTGCCAGCAGGCCGAAGCTCAGGGGCGGCACCTACGAGCAGTACTTC
V: TRBV7-6; D: TRBD1; J: TRBJ2-2; size: -; CDR3: CASSLVGTGDTGELFF; DNA: TGTGCCAGCAGCTTAGTGGGGACAGGGGACACCGGGGAGCTGTTTTTT
V: TRBV9; D: TRBD2; J: TRBJ2-1; size: -; CDR3: CASSAGRGPSGGKQFF; DNA: TGTGCCAGCAGCGCCGGTAGAGGTCCTTCGGGGGGAAAGCAGTTCTTC
V: TRBV7-3; D: -; J: TRBJ1-1; size: -; CDR3: CASSSQGTGTEAFF; DNA: TGTGCCAGCAGCTCCCAGGGGACGGGAACTGAAGCTTTCTTT
V: TRBV29-1; D: TRBD2; J: TRBJ2-1; size: few; CDR3: CSVQTTGTRNNEQFF; DNA: TGCAGCGTTCAAACCACCGGGACTAGAAACAATGAGCAGTTCTTC
V: TRBV29-1; D: TRBD1; J: TRBJ2-5; size: -; CDR3: CSARQGAGETQYF; DNA: TGCAGCGCCAGACAGGGGGCTGGGGAGACCCAGTACTTC
V: TRBV18; D: TRBD1; J: TRBJ2-2; size: few; CDR3: CASSPTGKAWTGELFF; DNA: TGTGCCAGCTCACCGACAGGGAAAGCTTGGACCGGGGAGCTGTTTTTT
V: TRBV18; D: TRBD1; J: TRBJ2-7; size: -; CDR3: CASSPQNRGSYEQYF; DNA: TGTGCCAGCTCACCTCAAAACAGGGGGTCCTACGAGCAGTACTTC
V: TRBV28; D: -; J: TRBJ2-7; size: few; CDR3: CASSRPGRYEQYF; DNA: TGTGCCAGCAGCCGCCCGGGTCGCTACGAGCAGTACTTC
V: TRBV9; D: -; J: TRBJ2-3; size: -; CDR3: CASSVGRLDTQYF; DNA: TGTGCCAGCAGCGTAGGTCGTTTGGATACGCAGTATTTT
V: TRBV11-3; D: -; J: TRBJ2-2; size: -; CDR3: CASAKTGFGGELFF; DNA: TGTGCCAGCGCCAAAACAGGGTTTGGCGGGGAGCTGTTTTTT
V: TRBV2; D: -; J: TRBJ1-2; size: -; CDR3: CASRPTSANYGYTF; DNA: TGTGCCAGCAGGCCAACAAGTGCTAACTATGGCTACACCTTC
V: TRBV14; D: TRBD1; J: TRBJ2-7; size: -; CDR3: CASSHVPGQGTSSYEQYF; DNA: TGTGCCAGCAGCCATGTCCCAGGACAGGGTACGAGCTCCTACGAGCAGTACTTC
V: TRBV27; D: -; J: TRBJ1-4; size: -; CDR3: CASSSWGADEKLFF; DNA: TGTGCCAGCAGTTCTTGGGGAGCAGATGAAAAACTGTTTTTT
V: TRBV7-2; D: TRBD1; J: TRBJ2-7; size: few; CDR3: CASSYPPRQGHEQYF; DNA: TGTGCCAGCAGCTATCCCCCCCGACAGGGACACGAGCAGTACTTC
V: TRBV25-1; D: TRBD1; J: TRBJ2-7; size: few; CDR3: CASSDLGTGAYEQYF; DNA: TGTGCCAGCAGTGACTTGGGGACAGGGGCCTACGAGCAGTACTTC
V: TRBV2; D: -; J: TRBJ2-2; size: once; CDR3: CASSGLEAGELFF; DNA: TGTGCCAGCAGTGGGCTTGAGGCCGGGGAGCTGTTTTTT
V: TRBV27; D: -; J: TRBJ2-1; size: few; CDR3: CASLPGVGSSYNEQFF; DNA: TGTGCCTCCCTACCGGGTGTGGGGAGCTCCTACAATGAGCAGTTCTTC
V: TRBV21-1; D: -; J: TRBJ1-5; size: many; CDR3: CASSKGTGGLQPQHF; DNA: TGTGCCAGCAGCAAAGGGACAGGGGGCCTTCAGCCCCAGCATTTT
V: TRBV19; D: TRBD1; J: TRBJ2-2; size: -; CDR3: CASSPRGQGRTGELFF; DNA: TGTGCCAGTAGTCCACGGGGACAGGGTAGGACCGGGGAGCTGTTTTTT
V: TRBV7-2; D: -; J: TRBJ1-3; size: few; CDR3: CASSRNRGNGNTIYF; DNA: TGTGCCAGCAGCCGAAACCGGGGGAACGGAAACACCATATATTTT
V: TRBV27; D: -; J: TRBJ2-7; size: -; CDR3: CASSPQGYEQYF; DNA: TGTGCCAGCAGTCCACAGGGTTACGAGCAGTACTTC